This T cell receptor (beta chain) emerged from a study of OX40 agonist ivuxolimab in advanced cancers. About the research overall: Ivuxolimab, an antibody that agonizes OX40 (CD134), was administered to the patients. Intravenous ivuxolimab was administered to patients every 2 weeks at 0.01 to 10 mg/kg. One hepatocellular carcinoma and a couple of cutaneous melanoma patients partially responded.

Sequencing used immunoSEQ multiplex PCR; TCRdb keeps in-frame clones, though not all of them. The table records about 18,000 clones, about three quarters of them present only once. Germline assignment: CDR1 MNHEY and CDR2 SVGAGI. This CDR3 is 14 amino acids long. The V and J ends lost 5 bases and 0 bases respectively, with 9 bases between them. The sample was CD4+ or CD8+ T cells sorted from blood, taken in a trial of the OX40 agonist ivuxolimab. This chain uses TRBV6-5 with TRBJ2-3, with a possible D match to TRBD2 (5 bases). This clonotype was obtained from an adult with an advanced solid tumor such as melanoma, head and neck, liver or kidney cancer. The CDR3 nucleotides read TGTGCCAGCAGTCTAGCAGCTAGCACAGATACGCAGTATTTT. Amino acid sequence: CASSLAASTDTQYF.